The clone carrying this T cell receptor beta chain has just one count. The data derive from a study of shared clonotypes between healthy human individuals. V lost 8 bases, J lost 9 bases, and 17 bases lay in between. Germline values: CDR1 SEHNR, CDR2 FQNEAQ (reference sequence). The CDR3 contains 13 residues. Using immunoSEQ multiplex PCR, the repertoire was profiled, and TCRdb retains in-frame clones only, with some absent. The sample shows about 2.3 million clones, 92% of them seen only once. The sample was naive CD4+ T cells from PBMCs. This sample's subset: CD45RA+ positively selected. J is TRBJ2-1 and V is TRBV7-9; D may be TRBD2 (7 bases). The source of this sequence is a man aged 18 to 29 in good health. Some clones in this sample may be carry-over from other donors' samples. The chain's CDR3 is CASPYGGRGEQFF. The CDR3 nucleotides read TGTGCCAGCCCCTACGGGGGGCGGGGTGAGCAGTTCTTC. Complete variable domain (other parts from reference TRBV7-9 and TRBJ2-1): DTGVSQNPRHKITKRGQNVTFRCDPISEHNRLYWYRQTLGQGPEFLTYFQNEAQLEKSRLLSDRFSAERPKGSFSTLEIQRTEQGDSAMYLCASPYGGRGEQFFGPGTRLTVL.